Shown below are 22 T cell receptor beta chains from a single sample sequenced in a study of OX40 agonist ivuxolimab in advanced cancers. Some clones are missing from TCRdb's copy, which holds only in-frame ones; the method was immunoSEQ multiplex PCR. The sample carries tens of thousands of clones, around nine tenths recorded once. Source: CD4+ or CD8+ T cells sorted from blood, taken in a trial of the OX40 agonist ivuxolimab. The receptors were sampled from an adult with an advanced solid tumor such as melanoma, head and neck, liver or kidney cancer.

The chain has TRBV5-8 and TRBJ2-7; perhaps TRBD2 as D (6 bases). Trimming left V 6 bases short and J 4 bases short, with 20 bases between. Germline V gene sequence: CDR1 SGHTS, CDR2 YDEGEE. CDR3 length: 15 amino acids. This CDR3 reads CASNPPHGRGYEQYF. The CDR3 DNA reads TGTGCCAGCAACCCCCCCCACGGGAGAGGGTACGAGCAGTACTTC. The full variable domain, completed using reference TRBV5-8 and TRBJ2-7, is EAGVTQSPTHLIKTRGQQATLRCSPISGHTSVYWYQQALGLGLQFLLWYDEGEERNRGNFPPRFSGRQFPNYSSELNVNALELEDSALYLCASNPPHGRGYEQYFGPGTRLTVT.

This chain links TRBV4-1 with TRBJ1-3, with D perhaps matching TRBD1 (5 bases). The CDR3 consists of 17 residues. CDR1 is MGHRA and CDR2 is YSYEKL in the germline V gene. V dropped 0 bases and J dropped 0 bases, with 12 bases sitting between them. The DNA for the CDR3 is TGCGCCAGCAGCCAAGATGGGGGGATTTTCTCTGGAAACACCATATATTTT. Translated: CASSQDGGIFSGNTIYF.

The CDR3 spells CASSPLAGGNEQFF. CDR3 sequence (DNA): TGTGCCAGCAGCCCTTTGGCGGGGGGGAATGAGCAGTTCTTC. The gene calls are TRBV11-2 and TRBJ2-1, with TRBD2 matching 9 bases. The V segment lost 5 bases and the J segment 7 bases; nucleotides outside the gene matches: 6. The length of the CDR3 is 14 residues. The V gene's germline CDR1 is SGHAT and CDR2 FQNNGV.

The chain joins TRBV9 to TRBJ2-5, with TRBD2 matching over 7 bases. CDR1 and CDR2 from the germline V gene are SGDLS and YYNGEE. The trim removed 3 bases at V and 5 bases at J, leaving 10 bases unmatched. CDR3 length equals 15 residues. The CDR3 reads CASSASSGPWETQYF. Here the CDR3 DNA reads TGTGCCAGCAGCGCGTCTAGCGGCCCGTGGGAGACCCAGTACTTC.

CDR3 bases: TGTGCCAGCAGATTCCGGACAGCAAACTATGGCTACACCTTC. Residues: CASRFRTANYGYTF. The chain couples TRBV28 to TRBJ1-2; a weak D match, TRBD1 (6 bases). The CDR3 is 14 residues long. Germline V gene data show CDR1 as MDHEN and CDR2 as SYDVKM. Trimming stripped 6 bases from V and 2 bases from J, with 13 bases between.

The chain recombines TRBV7-8 with TRBJ1-1, with unresolved D. CDR1 SGHVS and CDR2 FQNEAQ come from the germline V gene. Trimming removed 5 bases at V and 2 bases at J, with 9 bases between. CDR3 length: 13 amino acids. CDR3 sequence (DNA): TGTGCCAGCAGCCCGGGTTTCAACACTGAAGCTTTCTTT. Amino acid sequence: CASSPGFNTEAFF.

CDR3 sequence (DNA): TGTGCCAGCAGTCCTCGACAGTCTAGCAATCAGCCCCAGCATTTT. This sequence encodes CASSPRQSSNQPQHF. The V call is TRBV6-6, the J call TRBJ1-5; TRBD1 might be the D (5 bases). Trimming left V 5 bases short and J 0 bases short, with 11 bases between. This CDR3 is 15 amino acids long. Germline V gene lookup returns CDR1 MNHNY and CDR2 SVGAGI (reference sequence).

The chain carries TRBV4-2 and TRBJ1-1, with unresolved D. The CDR3 runs 14 residues. Germline CDR1 LGHNA, CDR2 YNFKEQ. Trimming removed 0 bases from V and 8 bases from J, with 13 bases in between. The CDR3 coding sequence is TGTGCCAGCAGCCAAGAAGGATGGGCAGAAGAAGCTTTCTTT. The encoded protein is CASSQEGWAEEAFF.

The chain recombines TRBV9 with TRBJ1-3, with D hard to call. V gave up 0 bases and J gave up 4 bases, with 11 bases separating them. The length of the CDR3 is 15 residues. The germline V gene has CDR1 SGDLS and CDR2 YYNGEE. The CDR3 DNA reads TGTGCCAGCAGCGTAGCTCTCGGTTGGGGAAACACCATATATTTT. Protein product: CASSVALGWGNTIYF. Full variable domain (rest looked up from reference TRBV9 and TRBJ1-3): DSGVTQTPKHLITATGQRVTLRCSPRSGDLSVYWYQQSLDQGLQFLIQYYNGEERAKGNILERFSAQQFPDLHSELNLSSLELGDSALYFCASSVALGWGNTIYFGEGSWLTVV.

The gene calls are TRBV5-1 and TRBJ2-5; no definite D call. Germline loops: CDR1 SGHRS, CDR2 YFSETQ. This CDR3 comprises 13 residues. The germline V and J ends were trimmed by 5 bases and 5 bases, with 13 bases remaining between them. This chain's CDR3 is CASSWLEGETQYF. CDR3 sequence (DNA): TGCGCCAGCAGTTGGTTGGAAGGCGAGACCCAGTACTTC. The whole variable domain, filled in from reference TRBV5-1 and TRBJ2-5, reads KAGVTQTPRYLIKTRGQQVTLSCSPISGHRSVSWYQQTPGQGLQFLFEYFSETQRNKGNFPGRFSGRQFSNSRSEMNVSTLELGDSALYLCASSWLEGETQYFGPGTRLLVL.

The J gene is TRBJ2-1, the V gene TRBV5-6; tentatively, D is TRBD2 (5 bases). Between the trimmed V and J ends, which lost 2 bases and 4 bases, there was a span of 13 bases. This CDR3 contains 15 residues. Germline CDR1 and CDR2: SGHDT and YYEEEE. CDR3 in amino acids: CASSFGRAVYNEQFF. CDR3 nucleotide sequence: TGTGCCAGCAGCTTTGGGCGGGCGGTATACAATGAGCAGTTCTTC.

The chain uses TRBV5-8 and TRBJ1-1, with D perhaps matching TRBD1 (6 bases). V was shortened by 4 bases and J by 3 bases, with 19 bases between the two germline ends. The CDR3 extends over 16 amino acids. Germline loops: CDR1 SGHTS, CDR2 YDEGEE. Here the CDR3 DNA reads TGTGCCAGCAGCCACACTTTAACAGGGTTTCACACTGAAGCTTTCTTT. This encodes CASSHTLTGFHTEAFF. The full variable domain, rest sourced from reference TRBV5-8 and TRBJ1-1, is EAGVTQSPTHLIKTRGQQATLRCSPISGHTSVYWYQQALGLGLQFLLWYDEGEERNRGNFPPRFSGRQFPNYSSELNVNALELEDSALYLCASSHTLTGFHTEAFFGQGTRLTVV.

Relative to its sample, this clone is medium-sized. The chain joins TRBV5-5 to TRBJ2-7; the D call may be TRBD1 or TRBD2 (6 bases each). Trimming cost V 0 bases and J 4 bases, with 14 bases left between them. Per germline, CDR1 SGHKS and CDR2 YYEKEE (reference sequence). The CDR3 contains 15 residues. The chain's CDR3 is CASSLVGGGLYEQYF. Here the CDR3 DNA reads TGTGCCAGCAGCTTGGTAGGAGGGGGGCTGTACGAGCAGTACTTC.

V and J are TRBV6-4 and TRBJ2-2, with 8 nucleotides matching TRBD2. V gave up 4 bases and J gave up 5 bases; unmatched junction bases: 3. The CDR3 runs to 14 residues. CDR1 is MRHNA, CDR2 SNTAGT, per germline. The CDR3 here is CASSVERETGELFF. The DNA of the CDR3 is TGTGCCAGCAGTGTCGAGCGGGAGACCGGGGAGCTGTTTTTT.

The gene calls are TRBV29-1 and TRBJ1-5; 9 bases align to TRBD1. The CDR3 consists of 14 residues. Trimming cost V 1 base and J 6 bases; bases outside gene matches: 4. The germline V gene encodes CDR1 SQVTM and CDR2 ANQGSEA. This CDR3 is CSVEVGQGGQPQHF. CDR3 in DNA: TGCAGCGTTGAAGTGGGACAGGGCGGTCAGCCCCAGCATTTT. Together with reference TRBV29-1 and TRBJ1-5, the CDR3 gives the full variable domain: SAVISQKPSRDICQRGTSLTIQCQVDSQVTMMFWYRQQPGQSLTLIATANQGSEATYESGFVIDKFPISRPNLTFSTLTVSNMSPEDSSIYLCSVEVGQGGQPQHFGDGTRLSIL.

The chain recombines TRBV5-1 with TRBJ2-1; possible D gene TRBD2, 6 bases. Germline V gives CDR1 SGHRS, CDR2 YFSETQ. V was clipped by 1 base and J by 5 bases, with 16 bases between them. CDR3 length: 16 residues. The chain's CDR3 is CASSLLRDILHNEQFF. The DNA of the CDR3 is TGCGCCAGCAGCTTGTTGCGGGATATACTCCACAATGAGCAGTTCTTC.

V usage is TRBV6-1 and J usage is TRBJ2-7; 13 bases line up with TRBD2. The V and J ends lost 4 bases and 6 bases, in that order; junction bases with no gene match: 3. There are 14 residues in the CDR3. Germline V lookup: CDR1 MNHNS, CDR2 SASEGT. The CDR3 here is CASSGTSGRREQYF. CDR3 in DNA: TGTGCCAGCAGTGGGACTAGCGGGAGACGCGAGCAGTACTTC.

The chain joins TRBV7-3 to TRBJ2-5; TRBD2 agrees at 7 bases. The V segment lost 5 bases and the J segment 2 bases; nucleotides outside the gene matches: 11. This CDR3 contains 16 residues. Germline values: CDR1 SGHTA, CDR2 FQGTGA. CDR3 residues: CASSQSGGSLQETQYF. CDR3 DNA sequence: TGTGCCAGCAGCCAATCGGGCGGGAGCCTACAAGAGACCCAGTACTTC.

This chain connects TRBV28 to TRBJ2-7, with 7 bases aligning to TRBD2. This CDR3 region has 14 residues. Germline V CDR1 and CDR2: MDHEN, SYDVKM. The V segment lost 7 bases and the J segment 6 bases; nucleotides outside the gene matches: 12. CDR3 sequence reads: CASTLRAGEAEQYF. CDR3 bases: TGTGCCAGCACCCTAAGGGCGGGAGAAGCCGAGCAGTACTTC.

Written as DNA, the CDR3 is TGTGCCAGCAGTTCGCAGGGGGCAGGGAATCAGCCCCAGCATTTT. Its protein product is CASSSQGAGNQPQHF. The chain recombines TRBV28 with TRBJ1-5; TRBD1 aligns across 8 bases. Looked up from germline, CDR1 is MDHEN and CDR2 is SYDVKM. The CDR3 is 15 residues long. V gave up 4 bases and J gave up 4 bases; unmatched junction bases: 6.

This chain uses TRBV5-1 with TRBJ2-7; perhaps D is TRBD1 or TRBD2 (5 bases each). The germline V and J ends were trimmed by 4 bases and 4 bases, with 9 bases remaining between them. Germline CDR1 and CDR2: SGHRS and YFSETQ. The CDR3 consists of 12 residues. CDR3 nucleotide sequence: TGCGCCAGCAGCGAATGGGGGTACGAGCAGTACTTC. It translates to CASSEWGYEQYF.

V gene TRBV10-2 combines with J gene TRBJ2-7; 8 positions agree with TRBD2. There are 14 residues in the CDR3. The V gene end was trimmed by 6 bases and the J gene end by 4 bases; junction bases not matched to a gene: 8. Germline lookup yields CDR1 WSHSY and CDR2 SAAADI. CDR3 nucleotide sequence: TGCGCCAGCAGGGACGGGAGGGCCAAATACGAGCAGTACTTC. Amino acids: CASRDGRAKYEQYF.